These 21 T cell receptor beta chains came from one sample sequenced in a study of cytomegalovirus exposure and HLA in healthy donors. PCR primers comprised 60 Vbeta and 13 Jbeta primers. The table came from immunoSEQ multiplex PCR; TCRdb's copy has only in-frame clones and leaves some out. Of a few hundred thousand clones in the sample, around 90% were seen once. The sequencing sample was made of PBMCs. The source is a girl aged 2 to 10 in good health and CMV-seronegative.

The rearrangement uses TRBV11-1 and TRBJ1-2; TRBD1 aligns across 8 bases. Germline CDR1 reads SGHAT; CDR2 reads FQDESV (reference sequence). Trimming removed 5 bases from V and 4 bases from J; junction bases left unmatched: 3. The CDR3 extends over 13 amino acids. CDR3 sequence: CASSSGQGYGYTF. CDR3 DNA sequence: TGTGCCAGCAGCAGTGGACAGGGCTATGGCTACACCTTC.

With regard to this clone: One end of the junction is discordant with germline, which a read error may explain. The chain's CDR3 is CASSPCGLDYEQYF. Written as DNA, the CDR3 is TGTGCTAGCAGCCCATGCGGCCTCGACTACGAGCAGTACTTC. The gene calls are TRBV7-7 and TRBJ2-7; no clear D gene. The germline V gene has CDR1 SSHAT and CDR2 FNYEAQ (reference sequence). The CDR3 totals 14 residues.

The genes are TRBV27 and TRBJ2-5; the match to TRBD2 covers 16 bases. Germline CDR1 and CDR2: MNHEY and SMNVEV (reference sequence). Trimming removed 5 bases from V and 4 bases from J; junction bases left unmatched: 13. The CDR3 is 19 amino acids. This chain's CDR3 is CASSRRAGTSGGVGETQYF. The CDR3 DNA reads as TGTGCCAGCAGTAGGAGGGCCGGGACTAGCGGGGGGGTAGGAGAGACCCAGTACTTC.

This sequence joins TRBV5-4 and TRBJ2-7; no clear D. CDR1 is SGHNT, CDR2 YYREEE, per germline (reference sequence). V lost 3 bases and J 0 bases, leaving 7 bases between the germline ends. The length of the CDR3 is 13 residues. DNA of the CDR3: TGTGCCAGCAGCTCCCCCGTCTCCTACGAGCAGTACTTC. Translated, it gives CASSSPVSYEQYF.

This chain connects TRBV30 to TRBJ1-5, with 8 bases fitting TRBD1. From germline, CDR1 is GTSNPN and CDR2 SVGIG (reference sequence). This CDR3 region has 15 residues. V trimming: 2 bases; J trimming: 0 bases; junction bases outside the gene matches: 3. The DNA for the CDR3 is TGTGCCTGGAGTTCAGGGGGCCATAGCAATCAGCCCCAGCATTTT. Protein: CAWSSGGHSNQPQHF.

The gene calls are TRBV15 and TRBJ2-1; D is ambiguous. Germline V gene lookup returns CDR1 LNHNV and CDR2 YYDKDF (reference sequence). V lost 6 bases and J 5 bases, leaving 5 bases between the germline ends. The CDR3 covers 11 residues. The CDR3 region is CATRADNEQFF. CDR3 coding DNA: TGTGCCACCAGGGCCGACAATGAGCAGTTCTTC.

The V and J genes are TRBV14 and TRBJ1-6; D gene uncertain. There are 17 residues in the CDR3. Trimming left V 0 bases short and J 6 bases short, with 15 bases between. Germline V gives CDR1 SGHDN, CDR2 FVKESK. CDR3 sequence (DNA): TGTGCCAGCAGCCAAGATATAGCCCCATCACTTAATTCACCCCTCCACTTT. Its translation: CASSQDIAPSLNSPLHF.

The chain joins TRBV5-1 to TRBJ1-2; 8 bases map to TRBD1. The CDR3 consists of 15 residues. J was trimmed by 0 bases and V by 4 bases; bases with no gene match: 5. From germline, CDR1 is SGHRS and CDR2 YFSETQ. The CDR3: CASSPRTGTNYGYTF. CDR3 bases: TGCGCCAGCAGCCCCCGGACAGGGACTAACTATGGCTACACCTTC.

This CDR3 reads CASSPPEGGYTF. CDR3 coding DNA: TGTGCCAGCAGTCCCCCCGAGGGTGGCTACACCTTC. The J gene is TRBJ1-2, the V gene TRBV6-5; no clear D gene. CDR1 is MNHEY, CDR2 SVGAGI, per germline. V was clipped by 5 bases and J by 7 bases, with 11 bases between them. The CDR3 covers 12 residues.

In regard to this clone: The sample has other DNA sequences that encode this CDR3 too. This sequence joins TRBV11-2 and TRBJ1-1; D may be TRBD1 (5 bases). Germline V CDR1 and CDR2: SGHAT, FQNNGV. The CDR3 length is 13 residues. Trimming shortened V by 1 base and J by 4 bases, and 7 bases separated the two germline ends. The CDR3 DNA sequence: TGTGCCAGCAGCTTAGGGAGGGGCACTGAAGCTTTCTTT. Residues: CASSLGRGTEAFF.

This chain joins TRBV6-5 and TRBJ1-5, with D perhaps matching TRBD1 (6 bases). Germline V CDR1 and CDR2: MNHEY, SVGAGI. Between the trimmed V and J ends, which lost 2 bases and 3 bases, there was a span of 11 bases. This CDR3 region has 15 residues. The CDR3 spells CASSYGGGNNQPQHF. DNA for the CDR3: TGTGCCAGCAGTTACGGGGGGGGCAACAATCAGCCCCAGCATTTT.

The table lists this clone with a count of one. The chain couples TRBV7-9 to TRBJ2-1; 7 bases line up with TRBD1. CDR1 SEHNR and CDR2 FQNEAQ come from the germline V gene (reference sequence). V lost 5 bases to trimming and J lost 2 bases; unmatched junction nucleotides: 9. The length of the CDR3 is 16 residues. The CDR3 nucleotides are TGTGCCAGCAGCCAACCCCCCGGGACAGCCTACAATGAGCAGTTCTTC. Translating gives CASSQPPGTAYNEQFF.

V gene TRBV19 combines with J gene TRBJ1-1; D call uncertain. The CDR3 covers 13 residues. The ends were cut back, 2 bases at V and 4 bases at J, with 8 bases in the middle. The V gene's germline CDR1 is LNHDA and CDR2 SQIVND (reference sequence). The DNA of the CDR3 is TGTGCCAGTAGTATAATCGGGGTCACTGAAGCTTTCTTT. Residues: CASSIIGVTEAFF.

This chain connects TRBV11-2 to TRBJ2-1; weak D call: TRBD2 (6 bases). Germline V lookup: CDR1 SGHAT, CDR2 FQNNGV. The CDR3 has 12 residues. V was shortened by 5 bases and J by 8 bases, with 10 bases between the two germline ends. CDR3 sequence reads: CASSPSGHEQFF. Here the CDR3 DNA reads TGTGCCAGCAGCCCCAGCGGGCATGAGCAGTTCTTC.

In DNA form, the CDR3 reads TGTGCCAGCAGCCGGCCACAGGTCACTGAGCAGTTCTTC. Amino acids: CASSRPQVTEQFF. V is TRBV7-9 and J is TRBJ2-1; D is possibly TRBD1 (5 bases). V was shortened by 5 bases and J by 9 bases, with 14 bases between the two germline ends. The V gene's germline CDR1 is SEHNR and CDR2 FQNEAQ (reference sequence). The CDR3 length is 13 residues.

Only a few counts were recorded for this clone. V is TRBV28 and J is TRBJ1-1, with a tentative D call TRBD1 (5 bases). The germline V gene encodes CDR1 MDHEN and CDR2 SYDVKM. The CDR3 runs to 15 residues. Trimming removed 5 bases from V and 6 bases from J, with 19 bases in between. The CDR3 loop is CASSENSGKRSEAFF. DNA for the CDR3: TGTGCCAGCAGTGAAAATTCAGGGAAGAGGTCTGAAGCTTTCTTT.

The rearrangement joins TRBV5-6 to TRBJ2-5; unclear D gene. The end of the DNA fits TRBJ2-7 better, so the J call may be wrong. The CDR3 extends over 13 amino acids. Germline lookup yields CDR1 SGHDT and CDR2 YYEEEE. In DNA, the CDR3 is TGTGCCAGCAGCTTGGTCGGTACCTACGAGCAGTACTTC. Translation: CASSLVGTYEQYF.

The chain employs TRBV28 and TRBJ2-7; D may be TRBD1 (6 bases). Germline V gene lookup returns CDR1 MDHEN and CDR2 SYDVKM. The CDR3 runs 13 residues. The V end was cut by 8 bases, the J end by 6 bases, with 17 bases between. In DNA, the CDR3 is TGTGCCAGCGGGGACCCAGGACAGCCCGAGCAGTACTTC. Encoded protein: CASGDPGQPEQYF. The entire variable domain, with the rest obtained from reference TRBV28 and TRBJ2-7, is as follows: DVKVTQSSRYLVKRTGEKVFLECVQDMDHENMFWYRQDPGLGLRLIYFSYDVKMKEKGDIPEGYSVSREKKERFSLILESASTNQTSMYLCASGDPGQPEQYFGPGTRLTVT.

The CDR3 DNA reads as TGTGCCAGCAGCCCAGGGGGTGAAAAACTGTTTTTT. The encoded protein is CASSPGGEKLFF. The chain couples TRBV7-6 to TRBJ1-4; 7 bases are a match to TRBD1. Germline CDR1 SGHVS, CDR2 FNYEAQ. After removal of 5 bases from V and 7 bases from J, the junction contained 1 base not matched to a gene. The CDR3 has 12 residues.

The CDR3 is CASSYTGENSPLHF. In nucleotides, the CDR3 is TGTGCCAGCAGCTATACAGGGGAAAATTCACCCCTCCACTTT. The V call is TRBV2, the J call TRBJ1-6; 7 bases align to TRBD1. Germline CDR1 SNHLY, CDR2 FYNNEI. J lost 7 bases, V lost 6 bases, and 6 bases had no gene match. The CDR3 is made up of 14 amino acids. Based on the CDR3 plus reference TRBV2 and TRBJ1-6, the full variable domain is EPEVTQTPSHQVTQMGQEVILRCVPISNHLYFYWYRQILGQKVEFLVSFYNNEISEKSEIFDDQFSVERPDGSNFTLKIRSTKLEDSAMYFCASSYTGENSPLHFGNGTRLTVT.

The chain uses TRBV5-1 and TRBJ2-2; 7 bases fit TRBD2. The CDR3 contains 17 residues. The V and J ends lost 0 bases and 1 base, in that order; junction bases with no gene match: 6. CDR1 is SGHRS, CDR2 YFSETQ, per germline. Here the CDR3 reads CASSLVSSGVNTGELFF. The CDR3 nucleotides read TGCGCCAGCAGCTTGGTGTCTAGCGGAGTGAACACCGGGGAGCTGTTTTTT.